In its sample, the clone carrying this T cell receptor (beta chain) was seen many times. Antigen unknown. After constant-region reverse-primer amplification, full-length variable regions underwent semi-nested PCR with Nested Universal Primer A. TCRdb re-derived calls from the 5' RACE reads in MiXCR, one entry per CDR3 protein. This table has under 65,000 distinct CDR3 sequences, less than 25% appearing once. Study results and limitations: Tumor Tregs overlapped most with tumor, then blood, naive CD4+ cells. The TCR gene usage of tumor memory CD4+ T cells clustered together with blood and lymph node memory CD4+ cells and with lymph node naive CD4+ cells. The larger cohort examined one V-J beta rearrangement, not whole repertoires.

Cells sorted as Tregs were CD4+, CD25+ and CD127-/low. V was pared by 5 bases and J by 4 bases, with 8 bases of the junction left unmatched. The CDR3 is made up of 14 amino acids. The germline V gene has CDR1 SGHRS and CDR2 YFSETQ. This rearrangement joins TRBV5-1 to TRBJ2-7; 8 nucleotides align to TRBD1. Input material: tumor-infiltrating Tregs sorted from the breast tumor. The sequence was obtained from a female donor with breast cancer. The CDR3 DNA follows: TGCGCCAGCAGTTCGCCGGGACAGGCTTACGAGCAGTACTTC. Translating gives CASSSPGQAYEQYF.